This is a list of T cell receptor beta chains from one sample in a study of cytomegalovirus exposure and HLA in healthy donors. The repertoire was sequenced with immunoSEQ multiplex PCR; TCRdb's copy has only in-frame clones and lacks some. The sample consists of approximately 100,000 clones, about 75% of them appearing once. Sequencing was carried out using PBMCs. The receptor set was obtained from a male donor in good health and CMV-seropositive. CDR3s include the opening cysteine and the closing phenylalanine or tryptophan. Each record gives: clone size, J gene, D gene, V gene, CDR3 protein, CDR3 DNA. The D gene is left open where the match is weak. Size is omitted from some rows. Given values are once, few, many or a class for expanded clones.

-,TRBJ2-7,-,TRBV9,CASSPDTTSYEQYF,TGTGCCAGCAGCCCCGACACGACAAGCTACGAGCAGTACTTC
once,TRBJ1-4,TRBD1,TRBV30,CAWSAPLGGGDGEKLFF,TGTGCCTGGAGTGCCCCCCTCGGAGGGGGCGATGGTGAAAAACTGTTTTTT
few,TRBJ2-7,-,TRBV15,CATSRGGSSYEQYF,TGTGCCACCAGCAGAGGTGGGAGCTCCTACGAGCAGTACTTC
-,TRBJ2-1,-,TRBV6-1,CASKGGAREQFF,TGTGCCAGCAAGGGGGGGGCAAGGGAGCAGTTCTTC
-,TRBJ2-1,TRBD1,TRBV4-1,CASTYSGTGTYNEQFF,TGCGCCAGCACATACTCCGGGACAGGGACGTACAATGAGCAGTTCTTC
-,TRBJ1-6,-,TRBV5-8,CASSVTNNSPLHF,TGTGCCAGCAGCGTAACTAATAATTCACCCCTCCACTTT
-,TRBJ1-5,-,TRBV9,CASSPYSNQPQHF,TGTGCCAGCAGCCCTTATAGCAATCAGCCCCAGCATTTT
-,TRBJ2-3,-,TRBV25-1,CASSATQQGIEVDTQYF,TGTGCCAGCAGTGCGACACAACAGGGCATTGAGGTAGATACGCAGTATTTT
-,TRBJ2-6,-,TRBV11-2,CASSPDRLGANVLTF,TGTGCCAGCAGCCCTGACAGGTTAGGGGCCAACGTCCTGACTTTC
few,TRBJ2-2,TRBD1,TRBV5-1,CASSYGQGSATGELFF,TGCGCCAGCAGCTATGGACAGGGGTCGGCCACCGGGGAGCTGTTTTTT
-,TRBJ2-5,-,TRBV7-2,CASSLERGETQYF,TGTGCCAGCAGCTTAGAACGAGGGGAGACCCAGTACTTC
few,TRBJ1-5,TRBD1,TRBV28,CASRPGAGGVSNQPQHF,TGTGCCAGCAGACCTGGGGCAGGGGGAGTTAGCAATCAGCCCCAGCATTTT
few,TRBJ2-5,TRBD1,TRBV27,CASSVTPTGGGETQYF,TGTGCCAGCAGTGTCACCCCGACAGGGGGCGGGGAGACCCAGTACTTC
few,TRBJ1-4,TRBD1,TRBV28,CASSKGQAQEKLFF,TGTGCCAGCAGTAAGGGACAGGCTCAAGAAAAACTGTTTTTT
-,TRBJ2-4,-,TRBV4-1,CASSQPGLGIMLAKNIQYF,TGCGCCAGCAGCCAGCCGGGACTGGGAATTATGCTAGCCAAAAACATTCAGTACTTC
-,TRBJ1-2,TRBD1,TRBV19,CASSLQGPYGYTF,TGTGCCAGTAGTTTACAGGGGCCCTATGGCTACACCTTC
-,TRBJ2-2,TRBD1,TRBV6-1,CASTRDRLTGELFF,TGTGCCAGCACCCGGGACAGGTTGACCGGGGAGCTGTTTTTT
-,TRBJ1-2,-,TRBV5-4,CASSPWRGEGYGYTF,TGTGCCAGCAGCCCCTGGCGGGGGGAAGGCTATGGCTACACCTTC
-,TRBJ2-5,-,TRBV4-1,CASSQEGTIETQYF,TGCGCCAGCAGCCAGGAGGGGACCATCGAGACCCAGTACTTC
-,TRBJ1-5,-,TRBV7-8,CASSLVSDTLGPQHF,TGTGCCAGCAGCTTAGTCTCGGACACCCTGGGGCCCCAGCATTTT
-,TRBJ2-1,TRBD2,TRBV7-3,CASSLTKRGPYNEQFF,TGTGCCAGCAGCTTAACAAAGCGGGGGCCCTACAATGAGCAGTTCTTC
-,TRBJ2-5,TRBD1,TRBV4-1,CASSRGQQETQYF,TGCGCCAGCAGCCGGGGACAGCAAGAGACCCAGTACTTC
-,TRBJ2-7,TRBD1,TRBV2,CASSEGQGYVQYF,TGTGCCAGCAGCGAGGGACAGGGCTACGTGCAGTACTTC
-,TRBJ2-5,-,TRBV25-1,CASSEWAQETQYF,TGTGCCAGCAGTGAATGGGCCCAAGAGACCCAGTACTTC
once,TRBJ2-4,-,TRBV7-9,CASSLQGKYKNIQYF,TGTGCCAGCAGCTTACAGGGAAAGTACAAAAACATTCAGTACTTC
-,TRBJ1-1,-,TRBV5-5,CASRTGPNTEAFF,TGTGCCAGCAGGACAGGTCCTAACACTGAAGCTTTCTTT
few,TRBJ2-7,-,TRBV2,CASTGYEQYF,TGTGCCAGCACAGGCTACGAGCAGTACTTC
-,TRBJ2-7,TRBD2,TRBV6-5,CASSYSIGRGLYEQYF,TGTGCCAGCAGTTACTCGATAGGGAGGGGTCTGTACGAGCAGTACTTC
few,TRBJ1-6,-,TRBV9,CASSVQGLNNSPLHF,TGTGCCAGCAGCGTTCAGGGGTTGAATAATTCACCCCTCCACTTT